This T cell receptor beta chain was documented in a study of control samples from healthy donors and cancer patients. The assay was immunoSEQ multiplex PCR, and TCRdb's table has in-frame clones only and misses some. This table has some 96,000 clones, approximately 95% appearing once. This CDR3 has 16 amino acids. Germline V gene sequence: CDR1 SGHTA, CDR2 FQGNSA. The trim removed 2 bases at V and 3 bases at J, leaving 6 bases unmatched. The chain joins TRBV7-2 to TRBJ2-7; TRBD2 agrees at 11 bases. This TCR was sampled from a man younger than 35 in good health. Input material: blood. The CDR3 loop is CASSLTSGRSHYEQYF. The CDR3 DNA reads TGTGCCAGCAGCTTAACTAGCGGGAGATCTCACTACGAGCAGTACTTC.